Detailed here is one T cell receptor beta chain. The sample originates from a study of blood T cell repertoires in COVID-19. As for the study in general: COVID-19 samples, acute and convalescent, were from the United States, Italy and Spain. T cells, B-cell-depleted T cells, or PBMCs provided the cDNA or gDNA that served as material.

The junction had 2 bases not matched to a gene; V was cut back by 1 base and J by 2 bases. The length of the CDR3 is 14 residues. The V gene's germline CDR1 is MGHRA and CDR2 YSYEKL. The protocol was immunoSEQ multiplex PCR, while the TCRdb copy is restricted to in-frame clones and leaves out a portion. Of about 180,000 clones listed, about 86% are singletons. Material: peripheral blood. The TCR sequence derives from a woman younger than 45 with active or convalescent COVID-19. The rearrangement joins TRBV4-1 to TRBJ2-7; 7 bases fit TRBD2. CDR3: CASSQVGTTYEQYF. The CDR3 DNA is TGCGCCAGCAGCCAAGTCGGGACTACCTACGAGCAGTACTTC.